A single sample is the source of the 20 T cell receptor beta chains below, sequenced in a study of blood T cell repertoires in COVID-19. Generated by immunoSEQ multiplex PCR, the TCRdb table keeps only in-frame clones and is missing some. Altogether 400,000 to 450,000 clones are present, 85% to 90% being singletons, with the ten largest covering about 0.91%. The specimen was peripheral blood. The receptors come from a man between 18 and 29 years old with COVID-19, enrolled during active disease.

The CDR3 spells CASSLGRSRGTF. Here the CDR3 DNA reads TGTGCCAGCAGCTTGGGGAGGTCTCGCGGCACCTTC. This chain joins TRBV5-6 and TRBJ1-2; D gene ambiguous. Germline loops: CDR1 SGHDT, CDR2 YYEEEE. V lost 0 bases and J lost 13, with 13 bases in between. The length of the CDR3 is 12 residues.

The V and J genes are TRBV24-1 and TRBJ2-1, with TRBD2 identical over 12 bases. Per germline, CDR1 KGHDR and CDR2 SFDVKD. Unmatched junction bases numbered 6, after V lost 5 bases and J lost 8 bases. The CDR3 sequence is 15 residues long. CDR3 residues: CATSGATSGSHEQFF. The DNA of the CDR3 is TGTGCCACCAGTGGGGCGACTAGCGGGAGTCATGAGCAGTTCTTC.

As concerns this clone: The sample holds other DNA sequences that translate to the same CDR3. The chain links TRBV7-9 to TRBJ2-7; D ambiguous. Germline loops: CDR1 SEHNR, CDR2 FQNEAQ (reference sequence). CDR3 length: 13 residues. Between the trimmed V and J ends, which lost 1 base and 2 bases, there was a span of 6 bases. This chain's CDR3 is CASSLVSPYEQYF. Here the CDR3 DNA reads TGTGCCAGCAGCTTAGTATCCCCCTACGAGCAGTACTTC.

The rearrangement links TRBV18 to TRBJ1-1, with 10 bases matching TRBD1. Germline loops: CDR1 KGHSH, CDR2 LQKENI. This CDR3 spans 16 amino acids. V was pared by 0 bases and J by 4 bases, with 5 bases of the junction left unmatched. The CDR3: CASSPPDRGRVTEAFF. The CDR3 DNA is TGTGCCAGCTCACCACCAGACAGGGGGCGAGTCACTGAAGCTTTCTTT.

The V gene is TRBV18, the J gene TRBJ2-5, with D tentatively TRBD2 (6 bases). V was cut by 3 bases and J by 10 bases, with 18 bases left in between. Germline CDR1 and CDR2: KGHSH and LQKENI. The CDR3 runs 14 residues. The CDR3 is CASSPAFGSSNQYF. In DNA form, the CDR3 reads TGTGCCAGCTCACCGGCTTTCGGGAGCAGCAACCAGTACTTC.

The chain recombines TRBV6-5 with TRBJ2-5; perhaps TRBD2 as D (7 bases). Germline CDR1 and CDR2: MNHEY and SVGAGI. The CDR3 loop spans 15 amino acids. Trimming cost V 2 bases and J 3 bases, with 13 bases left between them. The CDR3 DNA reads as TGTGCCAGCAGTTACGGAGGGGGGGACGAAGAGACCCAGTACTTC. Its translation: CASSYGGGDEETQYF.

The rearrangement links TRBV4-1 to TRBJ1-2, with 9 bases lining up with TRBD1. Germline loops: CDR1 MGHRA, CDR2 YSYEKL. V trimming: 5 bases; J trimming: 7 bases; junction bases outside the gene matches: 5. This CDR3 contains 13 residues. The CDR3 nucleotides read TGCGCCAGCAGCGCACGACAGGGGGGTGGCTACACCTTC. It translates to CASSARQGGGYTF.

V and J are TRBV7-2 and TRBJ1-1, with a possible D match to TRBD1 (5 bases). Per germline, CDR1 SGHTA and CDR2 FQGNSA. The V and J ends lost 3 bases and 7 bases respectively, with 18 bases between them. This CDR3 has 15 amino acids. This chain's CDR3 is CASSLGGSGPNEAFF. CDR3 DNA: TGTGCCAGCAGCTTGGGAGGGTCAGGGCCTAATGAAGCTTTCTTT. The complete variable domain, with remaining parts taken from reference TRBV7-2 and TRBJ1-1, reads GAGVSQSPSNKVTEKGKDVELRCDPISGHTALYWYRQSLGQGLEFLIYFQGNSAPDKSGLPSDRFSAERTGGSVSTLTIQRTQQEDSAVYLCASSLGGSGPNEAFFGQGTRLTVV.

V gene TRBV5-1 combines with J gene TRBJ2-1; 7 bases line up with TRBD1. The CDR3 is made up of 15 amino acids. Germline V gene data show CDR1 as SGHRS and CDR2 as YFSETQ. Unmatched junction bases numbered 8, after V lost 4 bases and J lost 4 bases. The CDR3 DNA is TGCGCCAGCAGCCCTACAGGGGCTAGGTACAATGAGCAGTTCTTC. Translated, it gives CASSPTGARYNEQFF.

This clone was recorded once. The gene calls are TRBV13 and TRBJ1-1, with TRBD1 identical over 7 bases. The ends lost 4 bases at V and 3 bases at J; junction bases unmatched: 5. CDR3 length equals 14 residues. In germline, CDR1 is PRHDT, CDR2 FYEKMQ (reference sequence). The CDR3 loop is CASSSGTAYTEAFF. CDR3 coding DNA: TGTGCCAGCAGCTCGGGGACAGCATACACTGAAGCTTTCTTT.

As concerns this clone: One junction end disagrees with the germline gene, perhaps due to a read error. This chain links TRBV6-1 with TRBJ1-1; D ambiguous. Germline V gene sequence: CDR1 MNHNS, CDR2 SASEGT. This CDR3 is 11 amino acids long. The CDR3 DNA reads TGTGCCAGCAATGAAGGGCTTGAAGCTTTCTTT. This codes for CASNEGLEAFF.

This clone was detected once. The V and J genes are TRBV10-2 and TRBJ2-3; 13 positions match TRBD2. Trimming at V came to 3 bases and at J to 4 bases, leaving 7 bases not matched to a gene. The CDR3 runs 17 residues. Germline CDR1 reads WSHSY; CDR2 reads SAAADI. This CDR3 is CASSDTSGGAVADTQYF. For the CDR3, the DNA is TGCGCCAGCAGTGACACTAGCGGGGGGGCCGTAGCAGATACGCAGTATTTT.

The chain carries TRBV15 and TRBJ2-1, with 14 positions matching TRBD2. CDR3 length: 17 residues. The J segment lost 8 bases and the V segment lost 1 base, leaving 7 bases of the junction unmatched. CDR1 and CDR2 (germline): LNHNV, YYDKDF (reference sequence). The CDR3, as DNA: TGTGCCACCAGCAGAGGTGGGACTAGCGGGAGTAATTATGAGCAGTTCTTC. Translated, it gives CATSRGGTSGSNYEQFF.

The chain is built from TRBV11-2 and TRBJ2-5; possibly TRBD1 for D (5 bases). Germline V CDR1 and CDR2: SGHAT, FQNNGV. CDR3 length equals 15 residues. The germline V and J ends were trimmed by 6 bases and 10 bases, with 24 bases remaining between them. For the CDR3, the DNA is TGTGCCAGCAGTCCCCTCGAGGTCATTCTCAGGGACCAGTACTTC. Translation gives CASSPLEVILRDQYF.

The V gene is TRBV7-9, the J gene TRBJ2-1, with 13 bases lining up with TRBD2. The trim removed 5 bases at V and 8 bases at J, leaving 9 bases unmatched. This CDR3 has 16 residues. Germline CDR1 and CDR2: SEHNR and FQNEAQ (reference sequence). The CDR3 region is CASSPTSGGALDEQFF. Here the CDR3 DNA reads TGTGCCAGCAGCCCTACTAGCGGGGGGGCCCTCGATGAGCAGTTCTTC.

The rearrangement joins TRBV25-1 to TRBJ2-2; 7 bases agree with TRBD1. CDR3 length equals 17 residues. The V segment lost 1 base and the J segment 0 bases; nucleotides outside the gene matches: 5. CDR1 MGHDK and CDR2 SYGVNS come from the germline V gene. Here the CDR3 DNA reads TGTGCCAGCAGTGAATCCCAGGGGGAAGCGAACACCGGGGAGCTGTTTTTT. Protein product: CASSESQGEANTGELFF.

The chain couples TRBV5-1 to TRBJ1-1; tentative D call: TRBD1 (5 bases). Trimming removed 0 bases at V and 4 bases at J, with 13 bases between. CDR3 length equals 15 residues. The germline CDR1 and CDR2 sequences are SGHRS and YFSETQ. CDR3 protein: CASSLAGGFGTEAFF. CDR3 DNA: TGCGCCAGCAGCTTGGCCGGGGGGTTTGGCACTGAAGCTTTCTTT.

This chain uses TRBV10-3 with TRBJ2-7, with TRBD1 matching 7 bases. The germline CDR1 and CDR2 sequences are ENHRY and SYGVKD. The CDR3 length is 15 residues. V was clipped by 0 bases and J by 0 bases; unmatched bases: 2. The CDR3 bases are TGTGCCATCAGTGAGTCTGGGACAGTCTCCTACGAGCAGTACTTC. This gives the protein CAISESGTVSYEQYF.

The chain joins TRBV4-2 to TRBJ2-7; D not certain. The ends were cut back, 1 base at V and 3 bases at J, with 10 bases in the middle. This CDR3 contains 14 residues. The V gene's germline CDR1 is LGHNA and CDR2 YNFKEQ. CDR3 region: CASSQARSVYEQYF. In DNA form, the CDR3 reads TGTGCCAGCAGCCAAGCCAGGTCCGTCTACGAGCAGTACTTC.

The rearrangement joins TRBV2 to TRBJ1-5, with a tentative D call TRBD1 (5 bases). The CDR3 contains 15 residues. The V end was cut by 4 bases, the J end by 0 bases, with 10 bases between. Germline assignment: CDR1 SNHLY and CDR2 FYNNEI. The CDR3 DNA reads TGTGCCAGCAGTGTACAGGCTTATAGCAATCAGCCCCAGCATTTT. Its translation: CASSVQAYSNQPQHF.